This TCR beta chain appears in the sequencing data of a study of T cell responses to AZD1222 COVID-19 vaccine. Worth noting for this clone: As yet, its antigen is unknown.

The table came from immunoSEQ multiplex PCR; TCRdb's copy has only in-frame clones and leaves some out. The sample lists about 100,000 clones; 85% to 90% were seen once. The CDR3 totals 13 residues. V was shortened by 2 bases and J by 6 bases, with 9 bases between the two germline ends. Germline assignment: CDR1 SEHNR and CDR2 FQNEAQ (reference sequence). Findings and limits, study-wide: No day 14 peak samples; only post-peak repertoires were characterized. Mostly white British, mostly female donors; authors suggested clonal diversity may be underestimated.

This sequence originates from an adult in good health. The input for sequencing was peripheral blood, taken on day 0 of AZD1222 vaccination. This sequence joins TRBV7-9 and TRBJ2-3; D gene unclear. The chain's CDR3 is CASSLKVLDTQYF. The CDR3 DNA sequence: TGTGCCAGCAGCTTAAAGGTTCTGGATACGCAGTATTTT.